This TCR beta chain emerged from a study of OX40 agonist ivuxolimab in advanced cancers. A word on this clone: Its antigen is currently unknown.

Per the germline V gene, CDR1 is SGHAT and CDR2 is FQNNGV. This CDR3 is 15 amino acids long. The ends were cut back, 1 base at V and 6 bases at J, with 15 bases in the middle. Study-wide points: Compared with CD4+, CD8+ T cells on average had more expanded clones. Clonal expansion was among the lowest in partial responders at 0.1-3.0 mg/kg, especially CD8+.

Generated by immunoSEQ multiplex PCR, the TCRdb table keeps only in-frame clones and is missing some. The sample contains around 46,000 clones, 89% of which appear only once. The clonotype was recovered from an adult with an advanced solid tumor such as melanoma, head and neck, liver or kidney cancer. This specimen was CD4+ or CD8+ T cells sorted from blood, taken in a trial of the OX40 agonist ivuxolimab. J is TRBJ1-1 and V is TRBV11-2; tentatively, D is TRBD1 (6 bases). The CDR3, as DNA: TGTGCCAGCAGCTTAGGAAGGGGGGGATGGGCTGAAGCTTTCTTT. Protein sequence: CASSLGRGGWAEAFF.